This is a list of T cell receptor beta chains from one sample in a study of CD8+ T cells in alopecia areata. The method was immunoSEQ multiplex PCR; TCRdb's version includes in-frame clones alone and lacks a portion of them. The profile shows 120,000 to 150,000 clones, 80% to 90% of them singletons. Material: CD8+ T cells sorted from blood, obtained at week 0. These receptors came from a human donor with alopecia areata. CDR3s include the opening cysteine and the closing phenylalanine or tryptophan. A D gene is named only where the DNA matches it firmly. Some rows have no size entry. The others give once, few or many, or a class for an expanded clone.

CDR3 protein: CASSQIPGQDPYEQYF; CDR3 DNA: TGCGCCAGCAGCCAGATTCCCGGACAGGATCCCTACGAGCAGTACTTC; J gene: TRBJ2-7; clone size: NA; V gene: TRBV5-1; D gene: TRBD1
CDR3 protein: CASSLAGQVTYEQYF; CDR3 DNA: TGCGCCAGCAGCTTGGCGGGACAGGTGACCTACGAGCAGTACTTC; J gene: TRBJ2-7; clone size: NA; V gene: TRBV5-1; D gene: TRBD1
CDR3 protein: CASSLQWRGTYEQYF; CDR3 DNA: TGTGCCAGCAGTTTACAATGGAGGGGTACCTACGAGCAGTACTTC; J gene: TRBJ2-7; clone size: NA; V gene: TRBV27; D gene: NA
CDR3 protein: CASSSPDQGFLYNEQFF; CDR3 DNA: TGTGCCAGCAGCTCCCCCGATCAGGGTTTCCTCTACAATGAGCAGTTCTTC; J gene: TRBJ2-1; clone size: NA; V gene: TRBV7-2; D gene: NA
CDR3 protein: CASSFQGQATDTQYF; CDR3 DNA: TGCGCCAGCAGCTTCCAGGGACAGGCTACAGATACGCAGTATTTT; J gene: TRBJ2-3; clone size: NA; V gene: TRBV5-1; D gene: TRBD1
CDR3 protein: CSVEADRVEQYF; CDR3 DNA: TGCAGCGTTGAAGCAGACAGGGTCGAGCAGTACTTC; J gene: TRBJ2-7; clone size: NA; V gene: TRBV29-1; D gene: TRBD1
CDR3 protein: CASRDSSNNEQFF; CDR3 DNA: TGTGCCAGCCGGGACAGTTCCAACAATGAGCAGTTCTTC; J gene: TRBJ2-1; clone size: NA; V gene: TRBV6-4; D gene: TRBD1
CDR3 protein: CSRHVEQFF; CDR3 DNA: TGCAGCCGACACGTGGAGCAGTTCTTC; J gene: TRBJ2-1; clone size: NA; V gene: TRBV29-1; D gene: NA
CDR3 protein: CASSWRTDQPQHF; CDR3 DNA: TGTGCCAGCAGCTGGCGAACAGATCAGCCCCAGCATTTT; J gene: TRBJ1-5; clone size: NA; V gene: TRBV11-2; D gene: NA
CDR3 protein: CASSQGLAGDTYEQYF; CDR3 DNA: TGCGCCAGCAGCCAGGGACTAGCGGGAGACACCTACGAGCAGTACTTC; J gene: TRBJ2-7; clone size: NA; V gene: TRBV5-1; D gene: TRBD2
CDR3 protein: CASSEDGTTFNEQFF; CDR3 DNA: TGTGCCAGCAGTGAAGACGGTACTACTTTCAATGAGCAGTTCTTC; J gene: TRBJ2-1; clone size: NA; V gene: TRBV6-1; D gene: NA
CDR3 protein: CSVEGAGGPADEQFF; CDR3 DNA: TGCAGCGTTGAAGGAGCGGGAGGGCCTGCCGATGAGCAGTTCTTC; J gene: TRBJ2-1; clone size: few; V gene: TRBV29-1; D gene: TRBD2
CDR3 protein: CASSRATGYEQYF; CDR3 DNA: TGCGCCAGCAGCCGTGCTACAGGGTACGAGCAGTACTTC; J gene: TRBJ2-7; clone size: NA; V gene: TRBV4-1; D gene: NA
CDR3 protein: CASSNRRSGERNEQFF; CDR3 DNA: TGTGCCAGCAGCAATCGACGTAGCGGGGAAAGGAATGAGCAGTTCTTC; J gene: TRBJ2-1; clone size: NA; V gene: TRBV27; D gene: TRBD2
CDR3 protein: CASSPGTGMAYEQYF; CDR3 DNA: TGTGCCAGCAGCCCCGGGACAGGGATGGCCTACGAGCAGTACTTC; J gene: TRBJ2-7; clone size: once; V gene: TRBV7-9; D gene: TRBD1
CDR3 protein: CASSLLAGNNEQFF; CDR3 DNA: TGTGCCAGTAGCCTCCTAGCGGGAAACAATGAGCAGTTCTTC; J gene: TRBJ2-1; clone size: NA; V gene: TRBV19; D gene: TRBD2
CDR3 protein: CASSIGGNTEAFF; CDR3 DNA: TGTGCCAGTAGTATTGGGGGGAACACTGAAGCTTTCTTT; J gene: TRBJ1-1; clone size: NA; V gene: TRBV19; D gene: NA
CDR3 protein: CSAPWDTGELFF; CDR3 DNA: TGCAGCGCACCGTGGGACACCGGGGAGCTGTTTTTT; J gene: TRBJ2-2; clone size: NA; V gene: TRBV29-1; D gene: NA
CDR3 protein: CASSASAGQVANEQYF; CDR3 DNA: TGTGCCAGCAGCGCGAGTGCCGGACAGGTGGCGAACGAGCAGTACTTC; J gene: TRBJ2-7; clone size: NA; V gene: TRBV9; D gene: TRBD1
CDR3 protein: CASSDPIYGPTQYF; CDR3 DNA: TGTGCCAGCAGCGATCCCATATACGGACCTACGCAGTATTTT; J gene: TRBJ2-3; clone size: few; V gene: TRBV9; D gene: NA
CDR3 protein: CASSSGTGNEQYF; CDR3 DNA: TGTGCCAGTAGTTCCGGGACAGGGAACGAGCAGTACTTC; J gene: TRBJ2-7; clone size: NA; V gene: TRBV19; D gene: TRBD1
CDR3 protein: CSVERENIQYF; CDR3 DNA: TGCAGCGTTGAGAGGGAAAACATTCAGTACTTC; J gene: TRBJ2-4; clone size: NA; V gene: TRBV29-1; D gene: NA
CDR3 protein: CASRQPAGTTDTQYF; CDR3 DNA: TGTGCCAGCAGACAACCGGCGGGTACGACAGATACGCAGTATTTT; J gene: TRBJ2-3; clone size: once; V gene: TRBV7-9; D gene: NA
CDR3 protein: CASLASGANVLTF; CDR3 DNA: TGTGCCAGCCTGGCCTCTGGGGCCAACGTCCTGACTTTC; J gene: TRBJ2-6; clone size: NA; V gene: TRBV2; D gene: NA
CDR3 protein: CASSHPGRNTGELFF; CDR3 DNA: TGCGCCAGCAGCCACCCAGGGAGGAACACCGGGGAGCTGTTTTTT; J gene: TRBJ2-2; clone size: NA; V gene: TRBV4-1; D gene: NA
CDR3 protein: CASSLAGGHGEQYF; CDR3 DNA: TGTGCCAGCAGCTTGGCTGGGGGGCACGGCGAGCAGTACTTC; J gene: TRBJ2-7; clone size: NA; V gene: TRBV5-4; D gene: NA
CDR3 protein: CASTPRGNTEAFF; CDR3 DNA: TGTGCCAGTACCCCACGGGGGAACACTGAAGCTTTCTTT; J gene: TRBJ1-1; clone size: NA; V gene: TRBV19; D gene: NA
CDR3 protein: CASSLGSGSYEQYF; CDR3 DNA: TGTGCCAGCAGCTTGGGGTCGGGGAGCTACGAGCAGTACTTC; J gene: TRBJ2-7; clone size: once; V gene: TRBV5-6; D gene: NA
CDR3 protein: CASSQVTGEAYGYTF; CDR3 DNA: TGCGCCAGCAGCCAAGTGACAGGGGAGGCCTATGGCTACACCTTC; J gene: TRBJ1-2; clone size: once; V gene: TRBV4-1; D gene: TRBD1
CDR3 protein: CSVEDRTGSPDNEQFF; CDR3 DNA: TGCAGCGTTGAAGACCGGACAGGTTCGCCGGACAATGAGCAGTTCTTC; J gene: TRBJ2-1; clone size: once; V gene: TRBV29-1; D gene: TRBD1
CDR3 protein: CASSLGWLSYNEQFF; CDR3 DNA: TGTGCCAGCAGTTTGGGATGGCTATCCTACAATGAGCAGTTCTTC; J gene: TRBJ2-1; clone size: NA; V gene: TRBV27; D gene: NA
CDR3 protein: CASSLLGSSYEQYF; CDR3 DNA: TGTGCCAGCAGCTTGTTAGGCAGCTCCTACGAGCAGTACTTC; J gene: TRBJ2-7; clone size: few; V gene: TRBV5-6; D gene: NA
CDR3 protein: CASSPLELVGEQYF; CDR3 DNA: TGTGCCAGCAGCCCCCTTGAGCTTGTGGGCGAGCAGTACTTC; J gene: TRBJ2-7; clone size: NA; V gene: TRBV9; D gene: NA
CDR3 protein: CASSGEPGANYGYTF; CDR3 DNA: TGTGCCAGCAGCGGCGAACCGGGAGCTAACTATGGCTACACCTTC; J gene: TRBJ1-2; clone size: few; V gene: TRBV7-9; D gene: NA
CDR3 protein: CASSRYRAQGPGEQYF; CDR3 DNA: TGTGCCAGCAGCCGTTACCGGGCACAGGGGCCGGGCGAGCAGTACTTC; J gene: TRBJ2-7; clone size: NA; V gene: TRBV27; D gene: TRBD1
CDR3 protein: CASSRGLGNEQFF; CDR3 DNA: TGCGCCAGCAGCCGCGGACTAGGTAATGAGCAGTTCTTC; J gene: TRBJ2-1; clone size: NA; V gene: TRBV4-1; D gene: TRBD2
CDR3 protein: CASSLAGSYNEQFF; CDR3 DNA: TGTGCCAGCAGCTTAGCAGGGTCGTACAATGAGCAGTTCTTC; J gene: TRBJ2-1; clone size: NA; V gene: TRBV7-9; D gene: NA
CDR3 protein: CASSPRDRETYEQYF; CDR3 DNA: TGCGCCAGCAGCCCCCGGGACAGGGAGACCTACGAGCAGTACTTC; J gene: TRBJ2-7; clone size: NA; V gene: TRBV4-1; D gene: TRBD1
CDR3 protein: CASGDLVSSTDTQYF; CDR3 DNA: TGTGCCAGCGGGGACTTGGTTTCTAGCACAGATACGCAGTATTTT; J gene: TRBJ2-3; clone size: NA; V gene: TRBV2; D gene: NA
CDR3 protein: CASSYDRSYEQYF; CDR3 DNA: TGCGCCAGCAGCTATGACAGGTCCTACGAGCAGTACTTC; J gene: TRBJ2-7; clone size: few; V gene: TRBV5-1; D gene: NA
CDR3 protein: CASSPGQGTYEQYF; CDR3 DNA: TGTGCCAGCAGCCCCGGACAGGGGACCTACGAGCAGTACTTC; J gene: TRBJ2-7; clone size: NA; V gene: TRBV7-9; D gene: TRBD1
CDR3 protein: CASSQEKGLYNEQFF; CDR3 DNA: TGCGCCAGCAGCCAAGAAAAGGGCCTCTACAATGAGCAGTTCTTC; J gene: TRBJ2-1; clone size: NA; V gene: TRBV4-1; D gene: NA
CDR3 protein: CASSLIAGDYEQYF; CDR3 DNA: TGTGCCAGCAGTTTAATAGCGGGAGATTACGAGCAGTACTTC; J gene: TRBJ2-7; clone size: NA; V gene: TRBV27; D gene: TRBD2
CDR3 protein: CASSPGGGPSYEQYF; CDR3 DNA: TGCGCCAGCAGCCCTGGAGGCGGACCCTCCTACGAGCAGTACTTC; J gene: TRBJ2-7; clone size: NA; V gene: TRBV4-1; D gene: NA
CDR3 protein: CASTGGLEQFF; CDR3 DNA: TGTGCCAGCACAGGGGGCCTTGAGCAGTTCTTC; J gene: TRBJ2-1; clone size: NA; V gene: TRBV6-1; D gene: TRBD1
CDR3 protein: CASSQANRGTYEQYF; CDR3 DNA: TGCGCCAGCAGCCAAGCGAACAGGGGTACATACGAGCAGTACTTC; J gene: TRBJ2-7; clone size: once; V gene: TRBV4-1; D gene: TRBD1
CDR3 protein: CASSQKRDRNSPLHF; CDR3 DNA: TGCGCCAGCAGTCAGAAAAGGGACAGAAATTCACCCCTCCACTTT; J gene: TRBJ1-6; clone size: NA; V gene: TRBV23-1; D gene: TRBD1
CDR3 protein: CASSPGTDYGYTF; CDR3 DNA: TGTGCCAGTAGTCCTGGGACAGACTATGGCTACACCTTC; J gene: TRBJ1-2; clone size: NA; V gene: TRBV19; D gene: TRBD1